The rows below give T cell receptor beta chains drawn from one sample of a study of T cell responses to AZD1222 COVID-19 vaccine. Libraries were prepared by immunoSEQ multiplex PCR; TCRdb keeps only in-frame clonotypes and omits some of them. The sample records fewer than 110,000 clones, 91% being singletons. This specimen consisted of peripheral blood, obtained on day 0 of AZD1222 vaccination. Every receptor here comes from an adult in good health. The CDR3 runs from the conserved cysteine through the conserved F or W. The D gene is left open where the match is weak. Clone size is not always given. Where it is, it says once, few, many or a class for expanded clones.

cdr3_nt: TGTGCCAGCAGTTTATACACTGGGACAGGGGGCTACTACGAGCAGTACTTC
cdr3_aa: CASSLYTGTGGYYEQYF
v_call: TRBV27
d_call: TRBD1
clone_size: .
j_call: TRBJ2-7

cdr3_nt: TGTGCCACCAGCCAGGGGGGAGTGGAGTACGAGCAGTACTTC
cdr3_aa: CATSQGGVEYEQYF
v_call: TRBV15
d_call: .
clone_size: .
j_call: TRBJ2-7

cdr3_nt: TGTGCCAGCAGCTTAACAGACGCAAACAATCAGCCCCAGCATTTT
cdr3_aa: CASSLTDANNQPQHF
v_call: TRBV7-9
d_call: .
clone_size: .
j_call: TRBJ1-5

cdr3_nt: TGTGCCAGCAGCTTAGGGGGAATGAGAGGAAGAGTCGCTGGAAACACCATATATTTT
cdr3_aa: CASSLGGMRGRVAGNTIYF
v_call: TRBV7-9
d_call: .
clone_size: .
j_call: TRBJ1-3

cdr3_nt: TGTGCCAGCAGCCGCGGACTGATCTCCTACGAGCAGTACTTC
cdr3_aa: CASSRGLISYEQYF
v_call: TRBV3-1/TRBV3-2
d_call: .
clone_size: once
j_call: TRBJ2-7

cdr3_nt: TGCAGCGTTGAAAGTGGGAGGGAGACCCAGTACTTC
cdr3_aa: CSVESGRETQYF
v_call: TRBV29-1
d_call: .
clone_size: .
j_call: TRBJ2-5

cdr3_nt: TGTGCCAGCAGCGCACTAGCGGGGAATGAGCAGTTCTTC
cdr3_aa: CASSALAGNEQFF
v_call: TRBV11-3
d_call: TRBD2
clone_size: .
j_call: TRBJ2-1

cdr3_nt: TGTGCCAGCAGTGGACTAGCGGGAGTGGGAGAGACCCAGTACTTC
cdr3_aa: CASSGLAGVGETQYF
v_call: TRBV6-4
d_call: TRBD2
clone_size: .
j_call: TRBJ2-5

cdr3_nt: TGTGCCAGTAAAAGTAGCGGGAGCCCCGCAGATACGCAGTATTTT
cdr3_aa: CASKSSGSPADTQYF
v_call: TRBV19
d_call: TRBD2
clone_size: .
j_call: TRBJ2-3

cdr3_nt: TGTGCCAGCAGTTTCGACAGGCCCTCCGGCTACACCTTC
cdr3_aa: CASSFDRPSGYTF
v_call: TRBV6-5
d_call: .
clone_size: .
j_call: TRBJ1-2

cdr3_nt: TGTGCCAGCTCACCAGATACGTCAGTACAAGCTTTCTTT
cdr3_aa: CASSPDTSVQAFF
v_call: TRBV18
d_call: .
clone_size: .
j_call: TRBJ1-1

cdr3_nt: TGCGCCAGCAGCCAAGCCCCCTTGACGGGGGAGGGTTCCTATAATTCACCCCTCCACTTT
cdr3_aa: CASSQAPLTGEGSYNSPLHF
v_call: TRBV4-3
d_call: .
clone_size: .
j_call: TRBJ1-6

cdr3_nt: TGTGCCAGCAGCCCCTTACTAGCGGAGGCGGACGAGCAGTACTTC
cdr3_aa: CASSPLLAEADEQYF
v_call: TRBV11-2
d_call: TRBD2
clone_size: .
j_call: TRBJ2-7

cdr3_nt: TGTGCCAGCAGGGTGACAGACATTCCAACCTACGAGCAGTACTTC
cdr3_aa: CASRVTDIPTYEQYF
v_call: TRBV2
d_call: .
clone_size: .
j_call: TRBJ2-7

cdr3_nt: TGTGCCAGCAGTTTACAAGGTAGCGAGCAGTACTTC
cdr3_aa: CASSLQGSEQYF
v_call: TRBV27
d_call: .
clone_size: .
j_call: TRBJ2-7

cdr3_nt: TGTGCCAGCAGCCAACTGGGACAGGGGCTTGGCTACACCTTC
cdr3_aa: CASSQLGQGLGYTF
v_call: TRBV14
d_call: TRBD1
clone_size: .
j_call: TRBJ1-2

cdr3_nt: TGTGCCAGCAGTTTGCAGGGGTCGGCTGAAGCTTTCTTT
cdr3_aa: CASSLQGSAEAFF
v_call: TRBV27
d_call: .
clone_size: .
j_call: TRBJ1-1

cdr3_nt: TGTGCCAGCAGCGTTATAGCGGGAGCTACAGATACGCAGTATTTT
cdr3_aa: CASSVIAGATDTQYF
v_call: TRBV9
d_call: TRBD2
clone_size: .
j_call: TRBJ2-3

cdr3_nt: TGTGCCAGCAGGGCGCAGGGTTCTGGAAACACCATATATTTT
cdr3_aa: CASRAQGSGNTIYF
v_call: TRBV11-3
d_call: .
clone_size: .
j_call: TRBJ1-3

cdr3_nt: TGTGCCAGCAGCTTGAAGGTTGGCTCAGATACGCAGTATTTT
cdr3_aa: CASSLKVGSDTQYF
v_call: TRBV5-4
d_call: .
clone_size: .
j_call: TRBJ2-3

cdr3_nt: TGCGCCAGCAGCCAAGATCGGACAGGACCGATCAACTATGGCTACACCTTC
cdr3_aa: CASSQDRTGPINYGYTF
v_call: TRBV4-1
d_call: TRBD1
clone_size: .
j_call: TRBJ1-2

cdr3_nt: TGTGCCAGCAGCAAAGCCGGGACCTACAATGAGCAGTTCTTC
cdr3_aa: CASSKAGTYNEQFF
v_call: TRBV21-1
d_call: .
clone_size: .
j_call: TRBJ2-1

cdr3_nt: TGTGCCAGCAGTTTAGATCGCGGCAAGCAGTACTTC
cdr3_aa: CASSLDRGKQYF
v_call: TRBV28
d_call: .
clone_size: .
j_call: TRBJ2-7

cdr3_nt: TGTGCCAGCAGTGGGCAGGGTAGGTCGGGAGGCTACACCTTC
cdr3_aa: CASSGQGRSGGYTF
v_call: TRBV2
d_call: .
clone_size: .
j_call: TRBJ1-2

cdr3_nt: TGTGCCACCAGCAGGTCCAATCAGCCCCAGCATTTT
cdr3_aa: CATSRSNQPQHF
v_call: TRBV15
d_call: .
clone_size: .
j_call: TRBJ1-5

cdr3_nt: TGTGCCAGCAGCCCGCCCGGGGTTCTCTCCTACGAGCAGTACTTC
cdr3_aa: CASSPPGVLSYEQYF
v_call: TRBV3-1/TRBV3-2
d_call: .
clone_size: .
j_call: TRBJ2-7

cdr3_nt: TGTGCCAGCAGCCCCGGAGTGTTGGGGAACACTGAAGCTTTCTTT
cdr3_aa: CASSPGVLGNTEAFF
v_call: TRBV7-2
d_call: .
clone_size: .
j_call: TRBJ1-1

cdr3_nt: TGTGCCAGTAGTATAGGAGTGGGAGGCGAAGAGACCCAGTACTTC
cdr3_aa: CASSIGVGGEETQYF
v_call: TRBV19
d_call: .
clone_size: .
j_call: TRBJ2-5

cdr3_nt: TGTGCCAGCAGCCAATCTCACGGGAGCTTAGCCTACGAGCAGTACTTC
cdr3_aa: CASSQSHGSLAYEQYF
v_call: TRBV14
d_call: .
clone_size: once
j_call: TRBJ2-7

cdr3_nt: TGTGCCAGTAGACAGGGCGGAGCCACAGATACGCAGTATTTT
cdr3_aa: CASRQGGATDTQYF
v_call: TRBV19
d_call: .
clone_size: once
j_call: TRBJ2-3

cdr3_nt: TGTGCCAGCAGTACCCCCGGGGGCATGAACACTGAAGCTTTCTTT
cdr3_aa: CASSTPGGMNTEAFF
v_call: TRBV6-5
d_call: .
clone_size: .
j_call: TRBJ1-1

cdr3_nt: TGCAGCGTTGAAGGGAAACGGCTAAATACGCAGTATTTT
cdr3_aa: CSVEGKRLNTQYF
v_call: TRBV29-1
d_call: .
clone_size: .
j_call: TRBJ2-3

cdr3_nt: TGTGCCAGCTCACCACTAACAGTCTCCTACGAGCAGTACTTC
cdr3_aa: CASSPLTVSYEQYF
v_call: TRBV18
d_call: .
clone_size: .
j_call: TRBJ2-7

cdr3_nt: TGCGCCAGCTATCAAGGGCCTACTACCAACTATGGCTACACCTTC
cdr3_aa: CASYQGPTTNYGYTF
v_call: TRBV5-1
d_call: .
clone_size: .
j_call: TRBJ1-2

cdr3_nt: TGTGCCAGCAGAGAATACGGGACAGGGAGTAATTCACCCCTCCACTTT
cdr3_aa: CASREYGTGSNSPLHF
v_call: TRBV2
d_call: TRBD1
clone_size: .
j_call: TRBJ1-6

cdr3_nt: TGTGCCAGCGGAGCGGGAGGGAACTCTGGGGCCAACGTCCTGACTTTC
cdr3_aa: CASGAGGNSGANVLTF
v_call: TRBV11-2
d_call: TRBD2
clone_size: once
j_call: TRBJ2-6

cdr3_nt: TGTGCCTGGAGTGGCACCGGGACCCGAGGATCCTACGAGCAGTACTTC
cdr3_aa: CAWSGTGTRGSYEQYF
v_call: TRBV30
d_call: .
clone_size: .
j_call: TRBJ2-7

cdr3_nt: TGTGCCACCAGTGATTCGGGACTAGCGGGAGTTATTAACAATGAGCAGTTCTTC
cdr3_aa: CATSDSGLAGVINNEQFF
v_call: TRBV24-1
d_call: TRBD2
clone_size: .
j_call: TRBJ2-1

cdr3_nt: TGTGCCAGCAGTGAGAATGGGTTGGACGAGCAGTACTTC
cdr3_aa: CASSENGLDEQYF
v_call: TRBV6-1
d_call: .
clone_size: .
j_call: TRBJ2-7

cdr3_nt: TGCGCCAGCAGCTTGCGAGACAGGGTCGGTGAGACCCAGTACTTC
cdr3_aa: CASSLRDRVGETQYF
v_call: TRBV5-1
d_call: TRBD1
clone_size: .
j_call: TRBJ2-5

cdr3_nt: TGTGCCAGCAGCTGGGTGCCCACAGATACGCAGTATTTT
cdr3_aa: CASSWVPTDTQYF
v_call: TRBV6-5
d_call: .
clone_size: .
j_call: TRBJ2-3

cdr3_nt: TGCAGCGTTGAGGGGACTAGCGGGGGAGGACGGGACGAGCAGTACTTC
cdr3_aa: CSVEGTSGGGRDEQYF
v_call: TRBV29-1
d_call: TRBD2
clone_size: .
j_call: TRBJ2-7

cdr3_nt: TGCGCCAGCAGAAGCCGGGACAGGCTACACGAGCAGTACTTC
cdr3_aa: CASRSRDRLHEQYF
v_call: TRBV10-2
d_call: TRBD1
clone_size: .
j_call: TRBJ2-7

cdr3_nt: TGTGCCAGCACGGGGGGGTTACAAGAGACCCAGTACTTC
cdr3_aa: CASTGGLQETQYF
v_call: TRBV18
d_call: TRBD2
clone_size: .
j_call: TRBJ2-5

cdr3_nt: TGCGCCAGCAGCCAAGTGACTTCGGGATCCTACGAGCAGTACTTC
cdr3_aa: CASSQVTSGSYEQYF
v_call: TRBV4-1
d_call: .
clone_size: .
j_call: TRBJ2-7

cdr3_nt: TGTGCCACCAGGACCGGAGCTGAAGCTTTCTTT
cdr3_aa: CATRTGAEAFF
v_call: TRBV24-1
d_call: .
clone_size: .
j_call: TRBJ1-1

cdr3_nt: TGTGCCAGCAGCGTAGATAAGACGAGCTCCTACAATGAGCAGTTCTTC
cdr3_aa: CASSVDKTSSYNEQFF
v_call: TRBV9
d_call: .
clone_size: .
j_call: TRBJ2-1

cdr3_nt: TGTGCCAGCAGTTTAACAGGGTATCCGGTTGATGAGCAGTTCTTC
cdr3_aa: CASSLTGYPVDEQFF
v_call: TRBV27
d_call: .
clone_size: .
j_call: TRBJ2-1

cdr3_nt: TGTGCCAGTAGCACACAGGGTTTCTACGAGCAGTACTTC
cdr3_aa: CASSTQGFYEQYF
v_call: TRBV19
d_call: .
clone_size: .
j_call: TRBJ2-7

cdr3_nt: TGTGCCAGCAGCTTGCGAACTAATGAAAAACTGTTTTTT
cdr3_aa: CASSLRTNEKLFF
v_call: TRBV5-4
d_call: .
clone_size: .
j_call: TRBJ1-4

cdr3_nt: TGTGCCAGCAGCCAAGGCCTAGCGGGAGGACACGAGCAGTACTTC
cdr3_aa: CASSQGLAGGHEQYF
v_call: TRBV3-1/TRBV3-2
d_call: TRBD2
clone_size: .
j_call: TRBJ2-7